These 9 T cell receptor beta chains came from one sample sequenced in a study of identical twins. One entry per CDR3 protein results from TCRdb running MiXCR on the 5' RACE reads. The sample records a few hundred thousand distinct CDR3 sequences, about 12% being singletons. These same records also appear under a second study, on yellow fever vaccine responses in identical twins.

The sequencing sample was made of memory (CD45RO+) T cells sorted from blood. The receptors originated from a woman in her late teens or twenties in good health.

This clonotype was seen only a few times. The chain joins TRBV27 to TRBJ2-3; TRBD2 aligns across 13 bases. V shed 6 bases, J shed 6 bases, and the junction held 12 bases outside the gene matches. This CDR3 is 17 amino acids long. The germline gives CDR1 MNHEY, CDR2 SMNVEV (reference sequence). In nucleotides, the CDR3 is TGTGCCAGCAGATCGCGGTTACTAGCGGGAGGGCCGGATACGCAGTATTTT. This gives the protein CASRSRLLAGGPDTQYF.

The rearrangement uses TRBV29-1 and TRBJ2-1, with 13 bases that match TRBD2. Trimming cost V 3 bases and J 3 bases; bases outside gene matches: 11. The CDR3 length is 18 residues. The germline CDR1 and CDR2 sequences are SQVTM and ANQGSEA. The chain's CDR3 is CSVDRPGLAGFFYNEQFF. CDR3 sequence (DNA): TGCAGCGTTGATCGTCCGGGACTAGCGGGGTTTTTCTACAATGAGCAGTTCTTC.

This clonotype has a count of ten or more. The V call is TRBV24-1, the J call TRBJ2-5; 7 bases align to TRBD1. J gave up 1 base and V 3 bases, and 4 bases lay outside the gene matches. The CDR3 sequence is 15 residues long. CDR1 KGHDR and CDR2 SFDVKD come from the germline V gene. CDR3 nucleotide sequence: TGTGCCACCAGTGATCCCGGGACAGTCCAAGAGACCCAGTACTTC. This sequence encodes CATSDPGTVQETQYF.

This rearrangement joins TRBV10-3 to TRBJ1-5, with 8 bases that match TRBD1. The V and J ends lost 6 bases and 3 bases, in that order; junction bases with no gene match: 4. Germline CDR1 and CDR2: ENHRY and SYGVKD. This CDR3 has 14 residues. CDR3 loop: CAIRGTGINQPQHF. The CDR3 nucleotides read TGTGCCATCAGAGGGACAGGCATCAATCAGCCCCAGCATTTT.

This clonotype occurred a few times. In DNA, the CDR3 is TGCGCCAGCAGCCGGGGGACTAGCGGGGTTACAGATACGCAGTATTTT. Protein product: CASSRGTSGVTDTQYF. This chain connects TRBV4-1 to TRBJ2-3; 13 bases are shared with TRBD2. Unmatched junction bases numbered 4, after V lost 4 bases and J lost 3 bases. The germline V gene has CDR1 MGHRA and CDR2 YSYEKL. There are 16 residues in the CDR3.

The CDR3 DNA sequence: TGCAGCGTTGAAGTCGACAGGGGCGGCGGCTACACCTTC. Translating gives CSVEVDRGGGYTF. This chain links TRBV29-1 with TRBJ1-2; 8 nucleotides line up with TRBD1. CDR1 and CDR2 from the germline V gene are SQVTM and ANQGSEA. This CDR3 region has 13 residues. After removal of 1 base from V and 8 bases from J, the junction contained 6 bases not matched to a gene.

This sequence joins TRBV7-8 and TRBJ1-2; 9 nucleotides align to TRBD1. The CDR3 length is 14 residues. Germline assignment: CDR1 SGHVS and CDR2 FQNEAQ. J gave up 4 bases and V 6 bases, and 6 bases lay outside the gene matches. The CDR3 sequence is CASSFGTGPYGYTF. DNA for the CDR3: TGTGCCAGCAGTTTCGGGACAGGGCCCTATGGCTACACCTTC.

The chain joins TRBV7-2 to TRBJ2-3; 10 bases match TRBD2. Germline V gives CDR1 SGHTA, CDR2 FQGNSA. V gave up 6 bases and J gave up 3 bases; unmatched junction bases: 6. The CDR3 runs 15 residues. DNA for the CDR3: TGTGCCAGCAGACGTAGCGGGGGGAGAACAGATACGCAGTATTTT. Translating it yields CASRRSGGRTDTQYF.

The chain recombines TRBV11-2 with TRBJ2-3; 13 bases line up with TRBD2. The CDR3 has 17 amino acids. Germline loops: CDR1 SGHAT, CDR2 FQNNGV. With V trimmed by 6 bases and J by 0 bases, 6 bases remained unmatched. CDR3 nucleotides: TGTGCCAGCAGACGACTAGCGGGAGGTCCGAGCACAGATACGCAGTATTTT. Translated, it gives CASRRLAGGPSTDTQYF.